One sample yielded the 19 T cell receptor beta chains listed below, sequenced in a study of vaccination and CD4 T cells after COVID-19. Sequence data for DNA of cultured CD4+ T cells were generated by the Oncomine TCR Beta short-read assay. MiXCR was run by TCRdb on the PCR reads, yielding one entry per CDR3 protein. The top ten hold over 13% of the sample, which has 13,000 to 15,000 distinct CDR3 sequences, approximately 60% seen once. Stated treatment: approximately nine-day PBMC culture with coronavirus spike peptide pools or control peptides (ViraFEST assay). These receptors lack a known antigen. Sequenced input: CD4+ T cells from blood, cultured in vitro. The receptors stem from a human donor who had recovered from COVID-19.

The V gene is TRBV29-1, the J gene TRBJ2-5; 7 positions agree with TRBD2. The CDR3 has 17 amino acids. J was trimmed by 4 bases and V by 4 bases; bases with no gene match: 18. In germline, CDR1 is SQVTM, CDR2 ANQGSEA. CDR3 nucleotide sequence: TGCAGCGTTGTAGGGTCTGTGGCGGGAGCTTGGGCAGAGACCCAGTACTTC. It translates to CSVVGSVAGAWAETQYF.

J is TRBJ2-5 and V is TRBV4-3, with 7 bases aligning to TRBD2. Trimming at V came to 1 base and at J to 4 bases, leaving 3 bases not matched to a gene. This CDR3 comprises 14 residues. Germline CDR1 and CDR2: LGHNA and YSLEER. The CDR3 nucleotides read TGCGCCAGCAGCCAAGCGGGAGGTGGAGAGACCCAGTACTTC. Amino acid sequence: CASSQAGGGETQYF.

This clonotype was detected a few times. The V and J genes are TRBV6-1 and TRBJ1-1, with 9 bases lining up with TRBD1. Trimming cost V 8 bases and J 1 base; bases outside gene matches: 5. Germline CDR1 is MNHNS and CDR2 is SASEGT. CDR3 length: 14 residues. The CDR3 DNA reads TGTGCCAGCTTAAACAGGGGGCCGAACACTGAAGCTTTCTTT. It codes for CASLNRGPNTEAFF.

The gene calls are TRBV20-1 and TRBJ2-5, with 10 bases lining up with TRBD2. This CDR3 has 17 amino acids. V trimming: 1 base; J trimming: 5 bases; junction bases outside the gene matches: 13. Germline V gene lookup returns CDR1 DFQATT and CDR2 SNEGSKA (reference sequence). The DNA of the CDR3 is TGCAGTGCTAGAGGCAGCGGGAGGGCCGTTGGTAGCGAGACCCAGTACTTC. This translates into CSARGSGRAVGSETQYF.

The chain joins TRBV30 to TRBJ2-2; unclear D gene. The ends were cut back, 4 bases at V and 6 bases at J, with 12 bases in the middle. CDR3 size: 13 residues. The germline gives CDR1 GTSNPN, CDR2 SVGIG (reference sequence). As DNA, the CDR3 is TGTGCCTGGAAACGGGCCACTGCCGGGGAGCTGTTTTTT. Its protein is CAWKRATAGELFF.

The chain combines TRBV11-2 with TRBJ1-1; 10 nucleotides agree with TRBD1. The ends lost 5 bases at V and 6 bases at J; junction bases unmatched: 9. The CDR3 runs to 15 residues. Germline assignment: CDR1 SGHAT and CDR2 FQNNGV. DNA for the CDR3: TGTGCCAGCAGCACCGACAGGGGGCGCGGCGCTGAAGCTTTCTTT. It translates to CASSTDRGRGAEAFF.

This rearrangement joins TRBV7-3 to TRBJ2-3; D is perhaps TRBD2 (6 bases). This CDR3 comprises 15 residues. Trimming removed 5 bases from V and 0 bases from J, with 12 bases in between. In germline, CDR1 is SGHTA, CDR2 FQGTGA. The CDR3 loop reads CASSRGGRSTDTQYF. The CDR3 coding sequence is TGTGCCAGCAGCCGGGGAGGCCGAAGCACAGATACGCAGTATTTT.

The V call is TRBV19, the J call TRBJ2-1; D gene ambiguous. The CDR3 is made up of 12 amino acids. With 5 bases removed from V and 9 bases from J, the gap between germline ends came to 11 bases. Germline V gene data show CDR1 as LNHDA and CDR2 as SQIVND (reference sequence). CDR3 DNA: TGTGCCAGTAGTTGGCGATTGGGTGAGCAGTTCTTC. It specifies CASSWRLGEQFF.

This clonotype was observed a handful of times. V is TRBV24-1 and J is TRBJ1-5, with a possible D match to TRBD1 (5 bases). The CDR3 covers 13 residues. CDR1 and CDR2 (germline): KGHDR, SFDVKD. The ends were cut back, 12 bases at V and 9 bases at J, with 20 bases in the middle. CDR3 loop: CAAKKGVWGPQHF. CDR3 DNA sequence: TGTGCCGCTAAAAAAGGGGTGTGGGGGCCCCAGCATTTT.

In this sample, this clonotype turned up a few times. V is TRBV19 and J is TRBJ1-5; D is perhaps TRBD1 (5 bases). The CDR3 extends over 14 amino acids. V was pared by 3 bases and J by 7 bases, with 13 bases between. In germline, CDR1 is LNHDA, CDR2 SQIVND (reference sequence). In DNA, the CDR3 is TGTGCCAGTAGTATCGACGGTTCAGGGCAGCCCCAGCATTTT. Translated: CASSIDGSGQPQHF.

This sequence joins TRBV5-1 and TRBJ1-4; D might be TRBD1 (5 bases). The germline CDR1 and CDR2 sequences are SGHRS and YFSETQ. V lost 5 bases and J lost 3, with 14 bases in between. This CDR3 contains 15 residues. CDR3 sequence (DNA): TGCGCCAGCAGATTGCGAGGGGAGGCTAATGAAAAACTGTTTTTT. This sequence encodes CASRLRGEANEKLFF.

The rearrangement uses TRBV5-1 and TRBJ2-1; no clear D. Germline CDR1 and CDR2: SGHRS and YFSETQ. The CDR3 has 15 amino acids. V was trimmed by 1 base and J by 3 bases, leaving 11 bases between them. The CDR3 loop reads CASSLTPRNYNEQFF. CDR3 nucleotide sequence: TGCGCCAGCAGCTTGACCCCGAGAAACTACAATGAGCAGTTCTTC.

V usage is TRBV2 and J usage is TRBJ2-3, with 7 bases lining up with TRBD2. The CDR3 sequence is 14 residues long. V lost 8 bases to trimming and J lost 0 bases; unmatched junction nucleotides: 5. Germline V gene data show CDR1 as SNHLY and CDR2 as FYNNEI. The CDR3: CASRAGPSTDTQYF. Written as DNA, the CDR3 is TGTGCCAGCCGAGCGGGGCCTAGCACAGATACGCAGTATTTT.

This clonotype was detected a few times. The rearrangement links TRBV7-2 to TRBJ2-5; 13 nucleotides agree with TRBD2. Germline values: CDR1 SGHTA, CDR2 FQGNSA. Trimming removed 1 base from V and 6 bases from J; junction bases left unmatched: 5. The CDR3 has 16 amino acids. For the CDR3, the DNA is TGTGCCAGCAGCTTAGGGACTAGCGGGAGCGGGAAGACCCAGTACTTC. Its protein is CASSLGTSGSGKTQYF.

The V gene is TRBV20-1, the J gene TRBJ2-7; 14 nucleotides align to TRBD2. The trim removed 3 bases at V and 6 bases at J, leaving 10 bases unmatched. This CDR3 has 16 residues. Germline V gives CDR1 DFQATT, CDR2 SNEGSKA (reference sequence). The CDR3 is CSASLVQTSGRGEQYF. The CDR3 bases are TGCAGTGCTAGTTTGGTCCAGACTAGCGGGAGGGGCGAGCAGTACTTC.

This chain uses TRBV4-2 with TRBJ1-3; D is ambiguous. This CDR3 has 17 amino acids. With 3 bases removed from V and 0 bases from J, the gap between germline ends came to 15 bases. Germline CDR1 and CDR2: LGHNA and YNFKEQ. The CDR3 spells CASSQTSGRYSGNTIYF. DNA for the CDR3: TGTGCCAGCAGCCAGACCAGCGGACGGTACTCTGGAAACACCATATATTTT.

The genes are TRBV29-1 and TRBJ2-4; 11 nucleotides match TRBD1. Germline V lookup: CDR1 SQVTM, CDR2 ANQGSEA. CDR3 length equals 14 residues. Trimming cost V 6 bases and J 9 bases; bases outside gene matches: 10. The CDR3, as DNA: TGCAGCGTGGATAAAGCTGGGACAGGGGGCATTCAGTACTTC. As protein: CSVDKAGTGGIQYF. The full variable domain, its missing parts supplied by reference TRBV29-1 and TRBJ2-4, is SAVISQKPSRDICQRGTSLTIQCQVDSQVTMMFWYRQQPGQSLTLIATANQGSEATYESGFVIDKFPISRPNLTFSTLTVSNMSPEDSSIYLCSVDKAGTGGIQYFGAGTRLSVL.

The genes are TRBV28 and TRBJ2-5; 7 nucleotides agree with TRBD1. The CDR3 length is 14 residues. V was clipped by 6 bases and J by 2 bases; unmatched bases: 6. The germline V gene has CDR1 MDHEN and CDR2 SYDVKM. CDR3 sequence: CASSKGGWQETQYF. The CDR3 coding sequence is TGTGCCAGCAGCAAAGGGGGCTGGCAAGAGACCCAGTACTTC.

The gene calls are TRBV6-5 and TRBJ2-2; a weak D match, TRBD2 (6 bases). Trimming removed 0 bases at V and 5 bases at J, with 19 bases between. The germline gives CDR1 MNHEY, CDR2 SVGAGI. This CDR3 has 18 amino acids. DNA of the CDR3: TGTGCCAGCAGTTACTCGATTGGGTTCGGGGGAGGAACCGGGGAGCTGTTTTTT. Amino acid sequence: CASSYSIGFGGGTGELFF.